The rows below give T cell receptor beta chains drawn from one sample of a study of blood T cell repertoires in COVID-19. Sequencing was performed with immunoSEQ multiplex PCR; in TCRdb, only in-frame clones are kept and a portion is missing. The sample includes nearly 50,000 clones, about 84% of them seen just once. The sample consisted of peripheral blood. The receptors were gathered from a woman in her sixties with acute or convalescent COVID-19. CDR3s include the opening cysteine and the closing phenylalanine or tryptophan. Each record gives: V gene, clone size, J gene, D gene, CDR3 protein, CDR3 DNA. A D gene is named only where the DNA matches it firmly. Expanded clones are given a class, and other clones once, few, many or no size at all.

>TRBV12-3/TRBV12-4|.|TRBJ1-2|.
CASSLAGDGYTF
TGTGCCAGCAGTTTAGCAGGGGATGGCTACACCTTC
>TRBV6-6|.|TRBJ2-7|TRBD1
CASSYPNRQGAGEQYF
TGTGCCAGCAGTTACCCTAACCGACAGGGGGCCGGGGAGCAGTACTTC
>TRBV29-1|once|TRBJ1-2|.
CSVDKQGGDGYTF
TGCAGCGTTGATAAGCAGGGAGGGGATGGCTACACCTTC
>TRBV5-1|.|TRBJ1-4|TRBD1
CASSLMGQGNEKLFF
TGCGCCAGCAGCTTGATGGGACAGGGTAATGAAAAACTGTTTTTT
>TRBV24-1|.|TRBJ1-2|.
CATSDQETGYTF
TGTGCCACCAGTGATCAGGAAACAGGCTACACCTTC
>TRBV6-4|.|TRBJ1-6|.
CASSDWGGSPLHF
TGTGCCAGCAGTGACTGGGGGGGATCACCCCTCCACTTT
>TRBV19|.|TRBJ2-7|.
CASSRQGGFDEQYF
TGTGCCAGTAGTAGACAGGGAGGTTTCGACGAGCAGTACTTC
>TRBV5-8|.|TRBJ2-5|TRBD1
CASSPQGQKTQYF
TGTGCCAGCAGCCCACAGGGGCAGAAGACCCAGTACTTC
>TRBV19|.|TRBJ2-7|.
CASSTRQGSYEQYF
TGTGCCAGTAGTACTCGGCAGGGGTCCTACGAGCAGTACTTC
>TRBV5-8|.|TRBJ1-1|.
CASSFRWGRRVLKTEAFF
TGTGCCAGCAGCTTCCGGTGGGGGAGGAGGGTGCTGAAGACTGAAGCTTTCTTT
>TRBV28|.|TRBJ1-1|.
CASLQDWNTEAFF
TGTGCCAGCCTACAGGATTGGAACACTGAAGCTTTCTTT
>TRBV18|.|TRBJ2-1|TRBD2
CASSPTSGRSYNEQFF
TGTGCCAGCTCGCCGACTAGCGGGAGGTCCTACAATGAGCAGTTCTTC
>TRBV7-6|few|TRBJ2-2|TRBD1
CASSATGPGELFF
TGTGCCAGCAGCGCGACAGGGCCCGGGGAGCTGTTTTTT
>TRBV5-1|.|TRBJ2-1|.
CASSPGGRGNEQFF
TGCGCCAGCAGCCCAGGCGGTAGGGGCAATGAGCAGTTCTTC
>TRBV5-1|.|TRBJ1-5|.
CASSLDGRGSQPQHF
TGCGCCAGCAGCTTGGATGGCAGGGGTAGTCAGCCCCAGCATTTT
>TRBV18|.|TRBJ1-6|.
CASSPLRESYNSPLHF
TGTGCCAGCTCACCGCTCCGGGAGTCCTATAATTCACCCCTCCACTTT
>TRBV14|once|TRBJ2-7|TRBD2
CASRQGLATEQYF
TGTGCCAGCAGGCAGGGACTAGCGACCGAGCAGTACTTC
>TRBV5-1|.|TRBJ1-6|TRBD1
CASSVSGTGGISPLHF
TGCGCCAGCAGCGTATCCGGGACAGGGGGGATTTCACCCCTCCACTTT
>TRBV19|once|TRBJ1-2|TRBD1
CASSDLDRTNYGYTF
TGTGCCAGTAGTGACCTGGACAGGACTAACTATGGCTACACCTTC
>TRBV6-5|few|TRBJ2-5|.
CASSRDTLGAETQYF
TGTGCCAGCAGTCGGGACACCCTGGGGGCAGAGACCCAGTACTTC
>TRBV1|.|TRBJ1-6|.
CTSFGLRCGNSPLHF
TGCACCAGCTTCGGGTTGAGGTGCGGTAATTCACCCCTCCACTTT
>TRBV7-9|once|TRBJ2-2|TRBD1
CASSLGQGENTGELFF
TGTGCCAGCAGCTTAGGACAGGGGGAAAACACCGGGGAGCTGTTTTTT
>TRBV10-3|.|TRBJ2-7|.
CAISEVAEAYEQYF
TGTGCCATCAGTGAGGTAGCAGAAGCCTACGAGCAGTACTTC
>TRBV9|.|TRBJ2-3|TRBD2
CASSGLAGVETDTQYF
TGTGCCAGCAGCGGACTAGCGGGGGTAGAGACAGATACGCAGTATTTT
>TRBV19|.|TRBJ1-2|.
CASSIGGSNYGYTF
TGTGCCAGTAGTATAGGAGGTTCTAACTATGGCTACACCTTC
>TRBV7-3|.|TRBJ1-1|.
CASSPGHRNTEAFF
TGTGCCAGCAGCCCGGGACACCGGAACACTGAAGCTTTCTTT
>TRBV7-8|.|TRBJ1-6|TRBD1
CASSLAQQGAFGSPLHF
TGTGCCAGCAGCTTAGCGCAACAGGGGGCCTTCGGTTCACCCCTCCACTTT
>TRBV7-8|.|TRBJ2-1|.
CASSTGLSANEQFF
TGTGCCAGCAGCACGGGACTTTCGGCCAATGAGCAGTTCTTC
>TRBV19|once|TRBJ2-1|TRBD2
CASKGLAGGPSSYNEQFF
TGTGCCAGTAAAGGACTAGCGGGGGGACCGAGCTCCTACAATGAGCAGTTCTTC
>TRBV7-9|.|TRBJ1-4|TRBD1
CASSLPTGEANEKLFF
TGTGCCAGCAGCCTTCCCACAGGGGAGGCTAATGAAAAACTGTTTTTT
>TRBV7-8|.|TRBJ2-3|TRBD2
CASSLGLAGGPDTQYF
TGTGCCAGCAGCTTAGGGCTAGCGGGGGGCCCAGATACGCAGTATTTT
>TRBV18|.|TRBJ2-7|.
CASSPATDWGYEQYF
TGTGCCAGCTCACCAGCGACGGACTGGGGCTACGAGCAGTACTTC
>TRBV21-1|.|TRBJ2-7|.
CASSKRSEQYF
TGTGCCAGCAGCAAACGGTCTGAACAGTACTTC
>TRBV5-1|.|TRBJ2-3|TRBD2
CASSNSGGHTDTQYF
TGCGCCAGCAGTAATAGCGGGGGCCACACAGATACGCAGTATTTT
>TRBV6-6|few|TRBJ1-5|.
CASTHGGNNQPQHF
TGTGCCAGCACCCATGGAGGAAACAATCAGCCCCAGCATTTT
>TRBV18|.|TRBJ1-2|.
CASSPQLSGYTF
TGTGCCAGCTCACCACAACTAAGCGGCTACACCTTC
>TRBV5-1|.|TRBJ1-3|.
CASSLESAGNTIYF
TGCGCCAGCAGCTTGGAATCAGCTGGAAACACCATATATTTT
>TRBV20-1|.|TRBJ1-6|.
CSASPTGYGSYNSPLHF
TGCAGTGCTAGTCCTACAGGGTATGGGTCCTATAATTCACCCCTCCACTTT
>TRBV11-3|.|TRBJ2-1|.
CASSLSALDNEQFF
TGTGCCAGCAGCTTAAGCGCATTGGACAATGAGCAGTTCTTC
>TRBV27|.|TRBJ2-7|TRBD2
CASSFIAGAYEQYF
TGTGCCAGCAGTTTCATAGCGGGGGCCTACGAGCAGTACTTC
>TRBV6-5|few|TRBJ1-2|TRBD1
CASSLDRNYGYTF
TGTGCCAGCAGTCTGGACAGGAACTATGGCTACACCTTC